This T cell receptor (beta chain) was recovered during a study of T and B cells in COVID-19 patients. Study as a whole: Critical illness requiring mechanical ventilation or extracorporeal membrane oxygenation affected about 60% of the 20 active-infection patients.

Multiplex PCR with BIOMED2 TRB-A/B primer pools amplified TRB rearrangements. From the multiplex PCR reads, TCRdb called clonotypes with MiXCR, one entry per CDR3 protein. The data contain 3,800 or so distinct CDR3 sequences, roughly 23% of them singletons. TRB was amplified from about 240-490 ng of blood genomic DNA. The germline V gene has CDR1 MNHEY and CDR2 SMNVEV (reference sequence). This CDR3 is built from 17 residues. V was clipped by 6 bases and J by 2 bases, with 22 bases between them. There are a few counts of this clonotype. Its matching antigen is unknown. The study, taken as a whole, reports: Highly clonal in active COVID-19, TRB repertoires exceeded healthy-donor diversity and richness at recovery. Patients with COVID-19 reportedly showed strongly skewed T cell receptor beta variable and joining gene usage.

This TCR was sampled from a human donor with active COVID-19. The specimen sequenced was blood. The chain couples TRBV27 to TRBJ1-1, with D possibly TRBD1 on 6 matching bases. The CDR3 loop reads CASRMNYRAFLNTEAFF. The DNA of the CDR3 is TGTGCCAGCAGAATGAACTACAGGGCTTTCCTTAACACTGAAGCTTTCTTT.